This T cell receptor (beta chain) was sequenced during a study of CD8 T cells in ankylosing spondylitis. This clonotype was counted ten times or more. Its specificity is unknown. The CDR3 runs to 15 residues. V gave up 1 base and J gave up 6 bases; unmatched junction bases: 4. CDR1 LNHDA and CDR2 SQIVND come from the germline V gene (reference sequence). MiXCR was run by TCRdb on the 5' RACE reads, yielding one entry per CDR3 protein. The sample lists approximately 140,000 distinct CDR3 sequences; more than 40% were seen once. Study-wide results and caveats: Reactive arthritis synovial fluid and blood previously showed some of these motif variants.

Sequenced sample: synovial fluid, either unsorted or a sorted T cell fraction (not recorded which). V and J are TRBV19 and TRBJ2-1; 9 bases map to TRBD1. This receptor was identified in a male donor with ankylosing spondylitis. In DNA form, the CDR3 reads TGTGCCAGTAGTATAGGGACAGGGGCCCCCAATGAGCAGTTCTTC. This gives the protein CASSIGTGAPNEQFF. Based on the CDR3 plus reference TRBV19 and TRBJ2-1, the full variable domain is DGGITQSPKYLFRKEGQNVTLSCEQNLNHDAMYWYRQDPGQGLRLIYYSQIVNDFQKGDIAEGYSVSREKKESFPLTVTSAQKNPTAFYLCASSIGTGAPNEQFFGPGTRLTVL.